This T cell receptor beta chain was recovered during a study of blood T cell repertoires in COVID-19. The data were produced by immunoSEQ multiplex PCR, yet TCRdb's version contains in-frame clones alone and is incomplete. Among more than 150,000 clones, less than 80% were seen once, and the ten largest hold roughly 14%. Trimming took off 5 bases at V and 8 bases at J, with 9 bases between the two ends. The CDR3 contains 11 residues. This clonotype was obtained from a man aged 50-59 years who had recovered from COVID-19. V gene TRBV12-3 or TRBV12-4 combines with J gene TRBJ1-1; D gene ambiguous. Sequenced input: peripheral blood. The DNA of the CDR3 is TGTGCCAGCAGTGCGCTTTGGGAAGCTTTCTTT. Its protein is CASSALWEAFF.